Listed below are T cell receptor beta chains from one sample, sequenced in a study of T cells in narcolepsy. TCRdb's copy holds only in-frame clones and misses some; the assay was immunoSEQ multiplex PCR. The table includes about 30,000 clones, 75% to 85% detected once. The sample comprised CD45RA- memory CD4+ T cells from PBMCs. The receptors stem from a human donor with narcolepsy. CDR3s include the opening cysteine and the closing phenylalanine or tryptophan. A D gene is named only where the DNA matches it firmly. Clone size appears in some rows only: once, few, many, or a class for an expanded clone.

j_gene: TRBJ2-7
v_gene: TRBV5-4
abundance: -
d_gene: -
CDR3aa: CASSLDTQGGEQYF
CDR3nt: TGTGCCAGCAGCTTGGATACTCAGGGCGGCGAGCAGTACTTC

j_gene: TRBJ2-6
v_gene: TRBV10-3
abundance: -
d_gene: -
CDR3aa: CAISEGPRAGANVLTF
CDR3nt: TGTGCCATCAGTGAAGGGCCAAGGGCTGGGGCCAACGTCCTGACTTTC

j_gene: TRBJ2-7
v_gene: TRBV18
abundance: few
d_gene: TRBD2
CDR3aa: CASSPQGLAGGGEQYF
CDR3nt: TGTGCCAGCTCACCCCAAGGACTAGCGGGAGGAGGTGAGCAGTACTTC

j_gene: TRBJ2-1
v_gene: TRBV18
abundance: -
d_gene: TRBD2
CDR3aa: CASSPLAGGPDNEQFF
CDR3nt: TGTGCCAGCTCGCCATTAGCGGGAGGGCCTGACAATGAGCAGTTCTTC

j_gene: TRBJ2-7
v_gene: TRBV30
abundance: -
d_gene: TRBD1
CDR3aa: CAWNSGGMEYF
CDR3nt: TGTGCCTGGAATTCAGGGGGCATGGAGTACTTC

j_gene: TRBJ1-1
v_gene: TRBV6-6
abundance: -
d_gene: -
CDR3aa: CASRPAGSLSTEAFF
CDR3nt: TGTGCCAGCAGACCCGCAGGCTCTTTAAGCACTGAAGCTTTCTTT

j_gene: TRBJ1-5
v_gene: TRBV4-2
abundance: -
d_gene: -
CDR3aa: CASSQETDGNQPQHF
CDR3nt: TGTGCCAGCAGCCAAGAGACAGACGGCAATCAGCCCCAGCATTTT

j_gene: TRBJ2-1
v_gene: TRBV19
abundance: -
d_gene: TRBD1
CDR3aa: CASSIMGQGFFEQFF
CDR3nt: TGTGCCAGTAGTATAATGGGACAGGGTTTCTTCGAGCAGTTCTTC

j_gene: TRBJ1-2
v_gene: TRBV11-3
abundance: few
d_gene: -
CDR3aa: CASSGLGSSYGYTF
CDR3nt: TGTGCCAGCAGCGGCTTGGGATCGTCGTATGGCTACACCTTC

j_gene: TRBJ2-7
v_gene: TRBV7-3
abundance: once
d_gene: TRBD1
CDR3aa: CASSLRGQGSYEQYF
CDR3nt: TGTGCCAGCAGCTTACGGGGACAGGGTTCCTACGAGCAGTACTTC

j_gene: TRBJ1-3
v_gene: TRBV29-1
abundance: -
d_gene: -
CDR3aa: CSVGGQHTIYF
CDR3nt: TGCAGCGTTGGGGGCCAACACACCATATATTTT

j_gene: TRBJ2-7
v_gene: TRBV28
abundance: -
d_gene: -
CDR3aa: CASSVLKLGYEQYF
CDR3nt: TGTGCCAGCAGTGTTCTTAAACTCGGGTACGAGCAGTACTTC

j_gene: TRBJ1-6
v_gene: TRBV9
abundance: -
d_gene: TRBD1
CDR3aa: CASSVAGTDNSPLHF
CDR3nt: TGTGCCAGCAGCGTAGCCGGGACAGATAATTCACCCCTCCACTTT

j_gene: TRBJ2-6
v_gene: TRBV4-3
abundance: -
d_gene: -
CDR3aa: CASSQGVGFWGSSSGANVLTF
CDR3nt: TGCGCCAGCAGCCAGGGAGTGGGGTTTTGGGGGAGCAGCTCTGGGGCCAACGTCCTGACTTTC

j_gene: TRBJ1-2
v_gene: TRBV6-4
abundance: -
d_gene: TRBD1
CDR3aa: CASSDRQGDGYTF
CDR3nt: TGTGCCAGCAGTGACCGACAGGGAGACGGCTACACCTTC

j_gene: TRBJ2-3
v_gene: TRBV27
abundance: -
d_gene: TRBD2
CDR3aa: CASSIPGLASTDTQYF
CDR3nt: TGTGCCAGCAGTATTCCGGGACTAGCGAGCACAGATACGCAGTATTTT

j_gene: TRBJ1-2
v_gene: TRBV7-2
abundance: -
d_gene: -
CDR3aa: CASSLASSNYGYTF
CDR3nt: TGTGCCAGCAGCTTAGCCTCTTCAAACTATGGCTACACCTTC

j_gene: TRBJ1-1
v_gene: TRBV6-6
abundance: -
d_gene: -
CDR3aa: CASLGRETFEAFF
CDR3nt: TGTGCCAGCTTGGGCAGGGAGACGTTCGAAGCTTTCTTT

j_gene: TRBJ2-2
v_gene: TRBV23-1
abundance: -
d_gene: -
CDR3aa: CASSQSLGGGLWTGELFF
CDR3nt: TGCGCCAGCAGTCAATCTTTGGGAGGAGGACTTTGGACCGGGGAGCTGTTTTTT

j_gene: TRBJ2-5
v_gene: TRBV18
abundance: once
d_gene: TRBD1
CDR3aa: CASSPGQSQETQYF
CDR3nt: TGTGCCAGCTCACCGGGACAGTCCCAAGAGACCCAGTACTTC

j_gene: TRBJ2-1
v_gene: TRBV5-4
abundance: -
d_gene: -
CDR3aa: CASSLYGRSGYEQFF
CDR3nt: TGTGCCAGCAGCTTGTACGGGAGATCCGGGTATGAGCAGTTCTTC

j_gene: TRBJ2-7
v_gene: TRBV4-3
abundance: -
d_gene: -
CDR3aa: CASSQVGTASYEQYF
CDR3nt: TGCGCCAGCAGCCAAGTAGGCACAGCTTCCTACGAGCAGTACTTC

j_gene: TRBJ2-5
v_gene: TRBV11-1
abundance: -
d_gene: -
CDR3aa: CASSFRGAGETQYF
CDR3nt: TGTGCCAGCAGCTTTCGAGGGGCGGGGGAGACCCAGTACTTC

j_gene: TRBJ2-1
v_gene: TRBV30
abundance: -
d_gene: TRBD2
CDR3aa: CAWRKRGAYNEQFF
CDR3nt: TGTGCCTGGAGAAAGCGGGGGGCTTACAATGAGCAGTTCTTC

j_gene: TRBJ2-5
v_gene: TRBV2
abundance: -
d_gene: TRBD1
CDR3aa: CASRPGQVSETQYF
CDR3nt: TGTGCCAGCAGGCCGGGACAGGTTTCAGAGACCCAGTACTTC

j_gene: TRBJ2-3
v_gene: TRBV7-7
abundance: -
d_gene: -
CDR3aa: CASSPGGPDTQYF
CDR3nt: TGTGCCAGCAGCCCCGGGGGTCCAGATACGCAGTATTTT

j_gene: TRBJ1-6
v_gene: TRBV28
abundance: once
d_gene: TRBD1
CDR3aa: CASSFRDRDNSPLHF
CDR3nt: TGTGCCAGCAGTTTTAGGGACAGGGATAATTCACCCCTCCACTTT

j_gene: TRBJ2-7
v_gene: TRBV5-4
abundance: -
d_gene: TRBD1
CDR3aa: CASSRGRGRSYEQYF
CDR3nt: TGTGCCAGCAGCAGGGGCAGGGGGCGGTCCTACGAGCAGTACTTC

j_gene: TRBJ2-4
v_gene: TRBV5-8
abundance: few
d_gene: -
CDR3aa: CASSQNIQYF
CDR3nt: TGTGCCAGCAGCCAAAACATTCAGTACTTC

j_gene: TRBJ1-2
v_gene: TRBV6-1
abundance: -
d_gene: TRBD1
CDR3aa: CASSDGTGTYGYTF
CDR3nt: TGTGCCAGCAGTGATGGGACAGGGACCTATGGCTACACCTTC

j_gene: TRBJ2-5
v_gene: TRBV2
abundance: -
d_gene: TRBD2
CDR3aa: CASSRTGWTSGGETQYF
CDR3nt: TGTGCCAGCAGCCGGACAGGTTGGACTAGCGGGGGAGAGACCCAGTACTTC

j_gene: TRBJ1-1
v_gene: TRBV2
abundance: -
d_gene: -
CDR3aa: CASTNTLTVNTEAFF
CDR3nt: TGTGCCAGCACGAATACATTGACGGTGAACACTGAAGCTTTCTTT

j_gene: TRBJ2-7
v_gene: TRBV7-2
abundance: few
d_gene: TRBD2
CDR3aa: CASSTSGSPYEQYF
CDR3nt: TGTGCCAGCAGCACTAGCGGGAGCCCCTACGAGCAGTACTTC

j_gene: TRBJ1-2
v_gene: TRBV30
abundance: -
d_gene: -
CDR3aa: CAWSGRVYGYTF
CDR3nt: TGTGCCTGGAGTGGCAGAGTCTATGGCTACACCTTC

j_gene: TRBJ2-5
v_gene: TRBV28
abundance: -
d_gene: -
CDR3aa: CAALGANSQETQYF
CDR3nt: TGTGCCGCCCTAGGGGCTAACTCCCAAGAGACCCAGTACTTC

j_gene: TRBJ2-1
v_gene: TRBV21-1
abundance: -
d_gene: -
CDR3aa: CASSPLAGALNYNEQFF
CDR3nt: TGTGCCAGCAGCCCCCTAGCGGGAGCCTTAAACTACAATGAGCAGTTCTTC